Following are 19 T cell receptor beta chains from one sample sequenced in a study of blood T cell repertoires in COVID-19 (dated by TCRdb to the early 2020s). Library generation was performed with the immunoSEQ multiplex PCR assay. The immuneACCESS repertoire file appears here via TCRdb, limited to in-frame rearrangements. These files lack a portion of the clones; in checked studies, under half of the deficit traces to unresolved V genes, and the cause of the others is not known. This sample has more than 200,000 clones in its table, and roughly 91% of those were observed once. The ten largest make up approximately 4.2% of the sample. The source material was PBMCs or T cells enriched from blood (not recorded which). The receptors shown here come from a woman aged 30 to 39 who had recovered from COVID-19.

V is TRBV4-3 and J is TRBJ1-2; 10 bases line up with TRBD1. After removal of 2 bases from V and 5 bases from J, the junction contained 11 bases not matched to a gene. This CDR3 has 17 residues. Germline values: CDR1 LGHNA, CDR2 YSLEER. For the CDR3, the DNA is TGCGCCAGCAGCCAAACTAGAAGCGGGACAGGGGTTTATGGCTACACCTTC. Amino acid sequence: CASSQTRSGTGVYGYTF.

The chain carries TRBV24-1 and TRBJ2-7; 8 bases are a match to TRBD1. This CDR3 contains 15 residues. Germline V gives CDR1 KGHDR, CDR2 SFDVKD. The ends lost 3 bases at V and 2 bases at J; junction bases unmatched: 5. Written as DNA, the CDR3 is TGTGCCACCAGTGATAGGACAGGGAGGCCCTACGAGCAGTACTTC. It specifies CATSDRTGRPYEQYF.

J is TRBJ2-2 and V is TRBV7-2; the match to TRBD2 covers 9 bases. Trimming took 5 bases from V and 3 from J; bases not matched to a gene: 7. In germline, CDR1 is SGHTA, CDR2 FQGNSA. The CDR3 is made up of 16 amino acids. In DNA, the CDR3 is TGTGCCAGCAGCCCTGGGACTAGCAGGCACACCGGGGAGCTGTTTTTT. This translates into CASSPGTSRHTGELFF.

The genes are TRBV7-2 and TRBJ2-3; TRBD1 matches at 9 bases. This CDR3 region has 15 residues. The V gene's germline CDR1 is SGHTA and CDR2 FQGNSA. V shed 4 bases, J shed 2 bases, and the junction held 4 bases outside the gene matches. This chain's CDR3 is CASSWTGALTDTQYF. The CDR3 nucleotides are TGTGCCAGCAGCTGGACAGGGGCCCTCACAGATACGCAGTATTTT.

This chain uses TRBV28 with TRBJ2-5, with 8 bases identical to TRBD2. CDR3 length: 15 amino acids. Germline loops: CDR1 MDHEN, CDR2 SYDVKM. Trimming cost V 6 bases and J 1 base; bases outside gene matches: 7. The CDR3 nucleotides read TGTGCCAGCAGGGGACTAGAGGGGTCCCAAGAGACCCAGTACTTC. It specifies CASRGLEGSQETQYF.

This chain uses TRBV14 with TRBJ1-2; 8 nucleotides line up with TRBD1. CDR1 and CDR2 (germline): SGHDN, FVKESK. The CDR3 sequence is 17 residues long. The J segment lost 5 bases and the V segment lost 1 base, leaving 12 bases of the junction unmatched. CDR3 DNA: TGTGCCAGCAGCCAAGTAATCTTGCAGGGGGCCGGGTATGGCTACACCTTC. Its protein product is CASSQVILQGAGYGYTF.

This rearrangement joins TRBV4-2 to TRBJ2-7; TRBD2 might be the D (6 bases). The germline CDR1 and CDR2 sequences are LGHNA and YNFKEQ. The CDR3 loop spans 14 amino acids. Trimming removed 4 bases at V and 2 bases at J, with 12 bases between. CDR3 residues: CASSRGVPPYEQYF. For the CDR3, the DNA is TGTGCCAGCAGCCGGGGGGTTCCCCCCTACGAGCAGTACTTC.

The rearrangement uses TRBV19 and TRBJ1-4; 7 bases are a match to TRBD1. Germline V gene sequence: CDR1 LNHDA, CDR2 SQIVND (reference sequence). The J segment lost 8 bases and the V segment lost 4 bases, leaving 16 bases of the junction unmatched. The CDR3 runs to 17 residues. The CDR3 here is CASSTWTGYPSSEKLFF. For the CDR3, the DNA is TGTGCCAGTAGTACATGGACAGGATACCCTTCTTCGGAAAAACTGTTTTTT.

The J gene is TRBJ1-2, the V gene TRBV13; TRBD1 might be the D (6 bases). The CDR3 has 22 residues. CDR1 and CDR2 (germline): PRHDT, FYEKMQ (reference sequence). The ends were cut back, 2 bases at V and 5 bases at J, with 36 bases in the middle. CDR3 sequence: CASSLNLGGGAVGSQVTYGYTF. CDR3 DNA: TGTGCCAGCAGCTTAAACCTTGGTGGGGGCGCAGTAGGCTCGCAAGTCACTTATGGCTACACCTTC. The variable domain in full, with the rest retrieved from reference TRBV13 and TRBJ1-2, is AAGVIQSPRHLIKEKRETATLKCYPIPRHDTVYWYQQGPGQDPQFLISFYEKMQSDKGSIPDRFSAQQFSDYHSELNMSSLELGDSALYFCASSLNLGGGAVGSQVTYGYTFGSGTRLTVV.

The table lists this clone with a count of one. The V gene is TRBV27, the J gene TRBJ1-2; the match to TRBD1 covers 8 bases. The junction had 19 bases not matched to a gene; V was cut back by 7 bases and J by 3 bases. This CDR3 comprises 18 residues. CDR1 and CDR2 (germline): MNHEY, SMNVEV (reference sequence). CDR3 protein: CASISPSRTGLDYYGYTF. The CDR3 nucleotides are TGTGCCAGCATATCCCCCTCCCGGACAGGGCTCGACTACTATGGCTACACCTTC.

This chain connects TRBV18 to TRBJ1-2; a weak D match, TRBD1 (6 bases). The CDR3 sequence is 16 residues long. Germline V CDR1 and CDR2: KGHSH, LQKENI. V lost 3 bases, J lost 0 bases, and 14 bases lay in between. CDR3 in DNA: TGTGCCAGCTCACCCTCACAGGGTAGGGCTAACTATGGCTACACCTTC. Translation: CASSPSQGRANYGYTF. The full variable domain, in which reference TRBV18 and TRBJ1-2 provide the parts outside the CDR3, is NAGVMQNPRHLVRRRGQEARLRCSPMKGHSHVYWYRQLPEEGLKFMVYLQKENIIDESGMPKERFSAEFPKEGPSILRIQQVVRGDSAAYFCASSPSQGRANYGYTFGSGTRLTVV.

Points on this clone: An end of the junction does not agree with germline; a read error may underlie this. The chain uses TRBV6-2 or TRBV6-3 and TRBJ1-1, with D unresolved. Germline V lookup: CDR1 MNHEY, CDR2 SVGEGT. The CDR3 loop spans 15 amino acids. The CDR3 is CASSTGGPGFSEAFF. The CDR3 region has the DNA TGTGCCAGCAGTACGGGAGGACCGGGCTTTTCTGAGGCTTTCTTT.

The chain uses TRBV2 and TRBJ1-2; D is ambiguous. Germline V gives CDR1 SNHLY, CDR2 FYNNEI. The CDR3 runs 13 residues. Trimming left V 8 bases short and J 3 bases short, with 13 bases between. The CDR3 protein is CASALEGDYGYTF. In DNA form, the CDR3 reads TGTGCCAGCGCGCTCGAGGGTGACTATGGCTACACCTTC.

The J gene is TRBJ1-5, the V gene TRBV6-2 or TRBV6-3; 7 positions match TRBD1. The CDR3 sequence is 14 residues long. Germline V lookup: CDR1 MNHEY, CDR2 SVGEGT. With V trimmed by 4 bases and J by 4 bases, 4 bases remained unmatched. CDR3 amino acids: CASSFSGGNQPQHF. The CDR3 DNA follows: TGTGCCAGCAGTTTTTCAGGGGGAAATCAGCCCCAGCATTTT.

V is TRBV6-4 and J is TRBJ2-2; D uncertain. This CDR3 region has 14 residues. Germline CDR1 reads MRHNA; CDR2 reads SNTAGT. V was pared by 4 bases and J by 3 bases, with 9 bases between. This CDR3 is CASSVGRDTGELFF. The DNA of the CDR3 is TGTGCCAGCAGTGTGGGCAGAGACACCGGGGAGCTGTTTTTT.

This chain links TRBV7-9 with TRBJ1-2; no firm D call. Germline-derived CDR1 and CDR2 are SEHNR and FQNEAQ (reference sequence). CDR3 length equals 15 residues. V gave up 1 base and J gave up 1 base, with 10 bases separating them. CDR3 region: CASSLEAGINYGYTF. The CDR3 DNA sequence: TGTGCCAGCAGCTTAGAGGCGGGGATTAACTATGGCTACACCTTC.

The CDR3: CASSPDWPEQFF. DNA of the CDR3: TGTGCCAGCAGCCCCGACTGGCCTGAGCAGTTCTTC. J is TRBJ2-1 and V is TRBV7-9; D is unclear. The CDR3 has 12 residues. CDR1 and CDR2 from the germline V gene are SEHNR and FQNEAQ (reference sequence). V lost 5 bases and J lost 9, with 11 bases in between.

This sequence joins TRBV6-5 and TRBJ1-1; D is possibly TRBD1 (6 bases). The CDR3 runs to 14 residues. Germline V CDR1 and CDR2: MNHEY, SVGAGI. Trimming took off 5 bases at V and 4 bases at J, with 14 bases between the two ends. Here the CDR3 reads CASSKPQGSTEAFF. CDR3 DNA: TGTGCCAGCAGTAAACCACAGGGTTCCACTGAAGCTTTCTTT.

This clone came up once. The CDR3 region is CASSYRSQGHGYTF. CDR3 bases: TGTGCCAGCAGTTACAGATCACAGGGGCACGGCTACACCTTC. The chain couples TRBV6-5 to TRBJ1-2; 7 positions agree with TRBD1. The CDR3 is made up of 14 amino acids. After removal of 2 bases from V and 8 bases from J, the junction contained 8 bases not matched to a gene. Germline loops: CDR1 MNHEY, CDR2 SVGAGI.